These 8 T cell receptor beta chains were all obtained from the same sample, sequenced in a study of blood T cell repertoires in COVID-19. The assay was immunoSEQ multiplex PCR, and TCRdb's table has in-frame clones only and misses some. Of 200,000 to 250,000 clones in the sample, over 75% are singletons; the top ten hold more than 3%. The sequenced material came from PBMCs or T cells enriched from blood (not recorded which). These receptors were collected from a woman aged 55-69 years who had recovered from COVID-19.

V gene TRBV19 combines with J gene TRBJ1-6, with D possibly matching TRBD1 (5 bases). The CDR3 is made up of 18 amino acids. Trimming stripped 6 bases from V and 0 bases from J, with 18 bases between. From germline, CDR1 is LNHDA and CDR2 SQIVND (reference sequence). The CDR3 spells CASRLGRLDSSYNSPLHF. CDR3 coding DNA: TGTGCCAGTAGGCTAGGGAGGCTTGACAGCTCCTATAATTCACCCCTCCACTTT.

The V call is TRBV27, the J call TRBJ2-7; the match to TRBD1 covers 7 bases. The V segment lost 5 bases and the J segment 2 bases; nucleotides outside the gene matches: 6. This CDR3 region has 14 residues. Looked up from germline, CDR1 is MNHEY and CDR2 is SMNVEV (reference sequence). The CDR3 nucleotides are TGTGCCAGCAGTAGACAAGGGACAGCCTACGAGCAGTACTTC. Protein: CASSRQGTAYEQYF.

This chain links TRBV6-5 with TRBJ2-3; D perhaps matches TRBD2 (5 bases). CDR3 size: 15 residues. From germline, CDR1 is MNHEY and CDR2 SVGAGI. The V and J ends lost 8 bases and 0 bases respectively, with 15 bases between them. CDR3: CASRTPSGSTDTQYF. CDR3 DNA sequence: TGTGCCAGCCGGACCCCCTCGGGAAGCACAGATACGCAGTATTTT.

The V gene is TRBV4-3, the J gene TRBJ2-1; 7 bases align to TRBD2. Germline trimming cut 0 bases from V and 10 bases from J; bases unmatched to any gene: 3. The CDR3 has 13 amino acids. In germline, CDR1 is LGHNA, CDR2 YSLEER. This chain's CDR3 is CASSQDGSGEQFF. The CDR3 DNA is TGCGCCAGCAGCCAAGATGGTAGCGGGGAGCAGTTCTTC.

The rearrangement uses TRBV11-3 and TRBJ2-5, with a tentative D call TRBD1 (5 bases). CDR1 and CDR2 from the germline V gene are SGHNT and YENEEA. The CDR3 loop spans 15 amino acids. V shed 3 bases and J shed 1 base, with 12 bases lying between them. The CDR3 coding sequence is TGTGCCAGCAGCTTTGGTGGGGCAGCCCAAGAGACCCAGTACTTC. Encoded protein: CASSFGGAAQETQYF.

The rearrangement links TRBV12-3 or TRBV12-4 to TRBJ2-5, with a weak D call TRBD1 (6 bases). The germline V and J ends were trimmed by 7 bases and 1 base, with 10 bases remaining between them. This CDR3 comprises 13 residues. This CDR3 reads CASTLGAQETQYF. CDR3 bases: TGTGCCAGCACCCTGGGGGCCCAAGAGACCCAGTACTTC.

The chain combines TRBV6-5 with TRBJ1-4, with TRBD1 matching over 11 bases. Germline CDR1 MNHEY, CDR2 SVGAGI. With V trimmed by 4 bases and J by 3 bases, 4 bases remained unmatched. This CDR3 comprises 16 residues. CDR3 nucleotides: TGTGCCAGCAGTTCCGGACAGGGGGCAGCTAATGAAAAACTGTTTTTT. This translates into CASSSGQGAANEKLFF.

This chain links TRBV21-1 with TRBJ2-3; TRBD2, the table's D call, was not compared with the DNA. TRBV21-1 is marked as a pseudogene. The CDR3 covers 15 residues. The CDR3 DNA reads as TGTGCCAACAAGCAAAGGACTTCCAGCACAGATACGCAGTATTTT. It codes for CANKQRTSSTDTQYF.